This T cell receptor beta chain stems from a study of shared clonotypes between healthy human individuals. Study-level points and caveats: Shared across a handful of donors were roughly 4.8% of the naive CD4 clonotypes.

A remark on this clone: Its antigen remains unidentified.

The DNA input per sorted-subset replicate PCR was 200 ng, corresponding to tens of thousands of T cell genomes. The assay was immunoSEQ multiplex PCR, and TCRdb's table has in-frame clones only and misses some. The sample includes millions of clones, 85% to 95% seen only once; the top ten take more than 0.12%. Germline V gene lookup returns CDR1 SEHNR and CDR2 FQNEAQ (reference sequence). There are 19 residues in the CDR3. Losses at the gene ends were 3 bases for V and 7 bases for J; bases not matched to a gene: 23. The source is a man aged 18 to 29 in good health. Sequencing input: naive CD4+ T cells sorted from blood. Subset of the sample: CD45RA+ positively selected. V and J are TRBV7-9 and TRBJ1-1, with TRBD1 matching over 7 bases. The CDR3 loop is CASSFRPQGTGASALEAFF. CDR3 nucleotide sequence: TGTGCCAGCAGCTTTCGTCCACAGGGGACGGGGGCCAGTGCGCTTGAAGCTTTCTTT.